This T cell receptor beta chain was recovered during a study of T cells in Graves' hyperthyroidism and ophthalmopathy. Amplified regions were TCR beta CDR3 sequences from RNA transcripts. Using the HTBI primer set, a first-round RT-PCR was run on the TCR CDR3. TCRdb processed the multiplex PCR reads anew with MiXCR; each CDR3 protein has one entry. The table lists over 550,000 distinct CDR3 sequences, approximately 15% of them singletons. Graves' hyperthyroidism was deemed stable given no ophthalmopathy progression within 18 months. Sequencing was performed on blood. The sequence was collected from a young woman with Graves' hyperthyroidism.

The CDR3 nucleotides read TGTGCCAGCAGTGACTCACCGCCCGGGACAGGGAACAATCAGCCCCAGCATTTT. Encoded protein: CASSDSPPGTGNNQPQHF. The chain employs TRBV6-4 and TRBJ1-5; 9 bases are shared with TRBD1. Germline CDR1 is MRHNA and CDR2 is SNTAGT. The CDR3 has 18 residues. The V segment lost 0 bases and the J segment 3 bases; nucleotides outside the gene matches: 9.